A single sample is the source of the 21 T cell receptor beta chains below, sequenced in a study of chemoradiotherapy in HPV16-positive cancers. Clones were sequenced by immunoSEQ multiplex PCR, and TCRdb holds only the in-frame ones, with some missing. The repertoire has about 9,200 clones, roughly 75% of them found once; the top ten carry 9% to 10%. This sample was taken from a patient who underwent chemoradiotherapy. The source of these receptors is a human donor with HPV-associated anogenital cancer.

This clone was counted once. V and J are TRBV19 and TRBJ1-2, with D possibly TRBD1 on 5 matching bases. Trimming left V 6 bases short and J 0 bases short, with 20 bases between. This CDR3 has 17 amino acids. CDR1 is LNHDA, CDR2 SQIVND, per germline (reference sequence). The CDR3 region is CASSLWMRGETNYGYTF. CDR3 bases: TGTGCCAGTAGCTTGTGGATGAGAGGGGAGACTAACTATGGCTACACCTTC. Filled out from reference TRBV19 and TRBJ1-2, the complete variable domain reads DGGITQSPKYLFRKEGQNVTLSCEQNLNHDAMYWYRQDPGQGLRLIYYSQIVNDFQKGDIAEGYSVSREKKESFPLTVTSAQKNPTAFYLCASSLWMRGETNYGYTFGSGTRLTVV.

The chain has TRBV7-9 and TRBJ1-1; a possible D gene is TRBD1 (6 bases). This CDR3 region has 11 residues. Trimming took 11 bases from V and 7 from J, leaving 14 bases between them. Germline V gene lookup returns CDR1 SEHNR and CDR2 FQNEAQ (reference sequence). The CDR3 coding sequence is TGTGCCGGCAACAGGGACCTTGAAGCTTTCTTT. Its protein is CAGNRDLEAFF. Combining the CDR3 with reference TRBV7-9 and TRBJ1-1 gives the whole variable domain DTGVSQNPRHKITKRGQNVTFRCDPISEHNRLYWYRQTLGQGPEFLTYFQNEAQLEKSRLLSDRFSAERPKGSFSTLEIQRTEQGDSAMYLCAGNRDLEAFFGQGTRLTVV.

The V and J genes are TRBV4-1 and TRBJ1-2, with a tentative D call TRBD1 (5 bases). Germline CDR1 and CDR2: MGHRA and YSYEKL. The CDR3 spans 15 residues. Deletions cut 2 bases from V and 8 bases from J, with 18 bases between. The CDR3, as DNA: TGCGCCAGCAGCCAAACCTACGGGGCAGGAAGAGGCTACACCTTC. Translation: CASSQTYGAGRGYTF.

This clone was seen a few times. The chain employs TRBV5-1 and TRBJ2-5; 12 bases are a match to TRBD2. The trim removed 4 bases at V and 5 bases at J, leaving 6 bases unmatched. CDR1 and CDR2 from the germline V gene are SGHRS and YFSETQ. CDR3 length: 15 amino acids. The CDR3 DNA follows: TGCGCCAGCAGCCGACTAGCGGGGGAGGGTGAGACCCAGTACTTC. It codes for CASSRLAGEGETQYF.

The table lists this clone with a count of one. V is TRBV7-9 and J is TRBJ2-2; no reliable D call. Per the germline V gene, CDR1 is SEHNR and CDR2 is FQNEAQ (reference sequence). V was pared by 5 bases and J by 3 bases, with 10 bases between. The CDR3 has 14 amino acids. In DNA form, the CDR3 reads TGTGCCAGCAGCCAAGACGGATACACCGGGGAGCTGTTTTTT. Protein sequence: CASSQDGYTGELFF.

This chain links TRBV4-3 with TRBJ2-2, with D perhaps matching TRBD1 or TRBD2 (6 bases each). CDR1 and CDR2 from the germline V gene are LGHNA and YSLEER. The CDR3 covers 15 residues. The ends were cut back, 4 bases at V and 2 bases at J, with 11 bases in the middle. The CDR3 bases are TGCGCCAGCAGCCGAGGGGGGCAAAACACCGGGGAGCTGTTTTTT. It encodes CASSRGGQNTGELFF.

The V and J genes are TRBV11-2 and TRBJ2-1; TRBD2 matches 14 bases. The CDR3 sequence is 17 residues long. The V segment lost 4 bases and the J segment 0 bases; nucleotides outside the gene matches: 2. Germline CDR1 reads SGHAT; CDR2 reads FQNNGV. CDR3 nucleotide sequence: TGTGCCAGCAGCTCGGGGACTAGCGGGAGCTCCTACAATGAGCAGTTCTTC. Protein product: CASSSGTSGSSYNEQFF.

The rearrangement links TRBV4-3 to TRBJ2-1; no firm D call. In germline, CDR1 is LGHNA, CDR2 YSLEER. Deletions cut 3 bases from V and 4 bases from J, with 10 bases between. CDR3 length equals 14 residues. The CDR3 DNA is TGCGCCAGCAGCCAGCGCGCCGGGTACAATGAGCAGTTCTTC. The encoded protein is CASSQRAGYNEQFF.

The rearrangement joins TRBV6-4 to TRBJ2-3; 8 bases map to TRBD2. This CDR3 spans 19 amino acids. Germline V lookup: CDR1 MRHNA, CDR2 SNTAGT. V shed 7 bases and J 2 bases; nucleotides not matched to a gene: 20. CDR3 protein: CASNFYFGGAPSITDTQYF. CDR3 sequence (DNA): TGTGCCAGCAATTTCTACTTCGGGGGGGCCCCAAGTATCACAGATACGCAGTATTTT.

The chain carries TRBV2 and TRBJ1-5; TRBD1 aligns across 10 bases. The V segment lost 8 bases and the J segment 2 bases; nucleotides outside the gene matches: 3. This CDR3 comprises 14 residues. In germline, CDR1 is SNHLY, CDR2 FYNNEI. The CDR3 region is CASSGTGGNQPQHF. The CDR3, as DNA: TGTGCCAGCTCCGGGACAGGGGGCAATCAGCCCCAGCATTTT.

This chain joins TRBV29-1 and TRBJ1-6; D might be TRBD1 (5 bases). The V gene lost 6 bases and the J gene lost 8 bases, with 17 bases spanning the gap. The CDR3 loop spans 14 amino acids. Germline CDR1 and CDR2: SQVTM and ANQGSEA. CDR3 protein: CSVKGPGRDSPLHF. The DNA for the CDR3 is TGCAGCGTGAAGGGACCCGGGAGGGATTCACCCCTCCACTTT.

This chain connects TRBV6-5 to TRBJ1-1; 10 bases are shared with TRBD1. Germline-derived CDR1 and CDR2 are MNHEY and SVGAGI. The CDR3 is 15 residues long. V shed 0 bases, J shed 3 bases, and the junction held 1 base outside the gene matches. Here the CDR3 DNA reads TGTGCCAGCAGTTACTCTGGACAGGGGGACACTGAAGCTTTCTTT. Translating it yields CASSYSGQGDTEAFF.

The J gene is TRBJ2-1, the V gene TRBV5-1; TRBD1 agrees at 9 bases. This CDR3 contains 16 residues. The V gene end was trimmed by 0 bases and the J gene end by 5 bases; junction bases not matched to a gene: 6. Germline-derived CDR1 and CDR2 are SGHRS and YFSETQ. The CDR3 nucleotides read TGCGCCAGCAGCTTGGTCGGGACAGGGTTAGACAATGAGCAGTTCTTC. Residues: CASSLVGTGLDNEQFF. Together with reference TRBV5-1 and TRBJ2-1, the CDR3 gives the full variable domain: KAGVTQTPRYLIKTRGQQVTLSCSPISGHRSVSWYQQTPGQGLQFLFEYFSETQRNKGNFPGRFSGRQFSNSRSEMNVSTLELGDSALYLCASSLVGTGLDNEQFFGPGTRLTVL.

The chain uses TRBV27 and TRBJ1-4, with D perhaps TRBD1 (6 bases). This CDR3 has 15 amino acids. Germline V gene lookup returns CDR1 MNHEY and CDR2 SMNVEV (reference sequence). V dropped 4 bases and J dropped 2 bases, with 11 bases sitting between them. This CDR3 is CASSSLGGTNEKLFF. As DNA, the CDR3 is TGTGCCAGCAGTTCTTTGGGGGGCACTAATGAAAAACTGTTTTTT.

This clone came up a few times. J is TRBJ2-5 and V is TRBV23-1; D gene uncertain. TRBV23-1 is an open reading frame whose function is uncertain. Trimming left V 4 bases short and J 4 bases short, with 13 bases between. The CDR3 totals 14 residues. The CDR3 DNA is TGCGCCAGCAGTCCCCCGGCCACGAGAGAGACCCAGTACTTC. Its protein product is CASSPPATRETQYF.

This sequence joins TRBV18 and TRBJ1-5, with 8 bases that match TRBD1. The germline CDR1 and CDR2 sequences are KGHSH and LQKENI. This CDR3 contains 17 residues. V lost 4 bases to trimming and J lost 4 bases; unmatched junction nucleotides: 12. CDR3 loop: CASSRGLGTGDNQPQHF. The CDR3 nucleotides are TGTGCCAGCTCACGTGGGTTAGGGACAGGTGATAATCAGCCCCAGCATTTT. Combining the CDR3 with reference TRBV18 and TRBJ1-5 gives the whole variable domain NAGVMQNPRHLVRRRGQEARLRCSPMKGHSHVYWYRQLPEEGLKFMVYLQKENIIDESGMPKERFSAEFPKEGPSILRIQQVVRGDSAAYFCASSRGLGTGDNQPQHFGDGTRLSIL.

V usage is TRBV28 and J usage is TRBJ1-2; D is ambiguous. Germline CDR1 MDHEN, CDR2 SYDVKM. The V and J ends lost 8 bases and 8 bases respectively, with 15 bases between them. The CDR3 sequence is 12 residues long. The CDR3 region is CASCDGWLGYTF. In nucleotides, the CDR3 is TGTGCCAGCTGCGACGGTTGGCTCGGCTACACCTTC.

This sequence joins TRBV5-1 and TRBJ2-2, with 7 positions matching TRBD1. The CDR3 has 14 amino acids. The V segment lost 2 bases and the J segment 7 bases; nucleotides outside the gene matches: 5. Germline CDR1 SGHRS, CDR2 YFSETQ. CDR3 DNA sequence: TGCGCCAGCAGCTTAGGGACAGAGGGCGGGGAGCTGTTTTTT. It translates to CASSLGTEGGELFF.

The chain links TRBV19 to TRBJ2-3; perhaps D is TRBD1 or TRBD2 (5 bases each). Trimming removed 0 bases from V and 0 bases from J, with 25 bases in between. The length of the CDR3 is 21 residues. The germline CDR1 and CDR2 sequences are LNHDA and SQIVND (reference sequence). This chain's CDR3 is CASSIEGPLGRVPSSTDTQYF. Here the CDR3 DNA reads TGTGCCAGTAGTATAGAGGGACCGCTCGGCCGAGTACCTTCTAGCACAGATACGCAGTATTTT.

CDR3 region: CASSPPWTGINQPQHF. DNA for the CDR3: TGTGCCAGCTCACCACCCTGGACAGGAATCAATCAGCCCCAGCATTTT. The chain recombines TRBV18 with TRBJ1-5; TRBD1 matches at 7 bases. V lost 0 bases to trimming and J lost 3 bases; unmatched junction nucleotides: 5. CDR1 is KGHSH, CDR2 LQKENI, per germline. The CDR3 totals 16 residues.

This chain joins TRBV6-4 and TRBJ2-7, with 7 bases lining up with TRBD1. This CDR3 has 15 residues. Trimming at V came to 6 bases and at J to 0 bases, leaving 8 bases not matched to a gene. From germline, CDR1 is MRHNA and CDR2 SNTAGT. The CDR3 nucleotides are TGTGCCAGCAGAGCGCCACAGGGGAGCTCCTACGAGCAGTACTTC. The encoded protein is CASRAPQGSSYEQYF.